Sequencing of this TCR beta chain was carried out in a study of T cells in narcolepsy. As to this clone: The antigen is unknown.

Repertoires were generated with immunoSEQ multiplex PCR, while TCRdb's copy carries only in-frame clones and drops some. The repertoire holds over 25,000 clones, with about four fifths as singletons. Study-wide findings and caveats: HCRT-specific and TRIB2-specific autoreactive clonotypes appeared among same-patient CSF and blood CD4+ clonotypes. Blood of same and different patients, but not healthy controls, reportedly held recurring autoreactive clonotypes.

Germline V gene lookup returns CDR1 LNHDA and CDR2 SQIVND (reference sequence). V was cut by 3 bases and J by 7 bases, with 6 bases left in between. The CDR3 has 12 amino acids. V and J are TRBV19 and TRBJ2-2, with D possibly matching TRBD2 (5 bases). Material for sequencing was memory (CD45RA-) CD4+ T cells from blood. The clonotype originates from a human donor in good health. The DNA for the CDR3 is TGTGCCAGTAGTATCCGGGGCGGGGAGCTGTTTTTT. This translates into CASSIRGGELFF. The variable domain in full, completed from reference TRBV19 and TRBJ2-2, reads DGGITQSPKYLFRKEGQNVTLSCEQNLNHDAMYWYRQDPGQGLRLIYYSQIVNDFQKGDIAEGYSVSREKKESFPLTVTSAQKNPTAFYLCASSIRGGELFFGEGSRLTVL.